These T cell receptor beta chains were read from a single sample in a study of PD-1 blockade in classical Hodgkin lymphoma. TCRdb keeps only in-frame clones here, not all; method: immunoSEQ multiplex PCR. In the table there are nearly 25,000 clones, 75% to 95% of which are singletons. Input material: CD4+ T cells from blood. These receptors all come from a human donor with classical Hodgkin lymphoma. Each CDR3 is given with its conserved first and last residue. A D gene is named only where the DNA matches it firmly.

cdr3_length: 13
j_call: TRBJ2-3
v_call: TRBV4-1
d_call: .
cdr3_aa: CASSLRRADTQYF
cdr3_nt: TGCGCCAGCAGCCTCAGACGAGCAGATACGCAGTATTTT

cdr3_length: 16
j_call: TRBJ2-1
v_call: TRBV11-2
d_call: TRBD1
cdr3_aa: CASSLGVGQEYNEQFF
cdr3_nt: TGTGCCAGCAGCTTAGGGGTCGGACAGGAGTACAATGAGCAGTTCTTC

cdr3_length: 14
j_call: TRBJ2-5
v_call: TRBV7-9
d_call: TRBD1
cdr3_aa: CASSMTGYQETQYF
cdr3_nt: TGTGCCAGCAGCATGACAGGGTACCAAGAGACCCAGTACTTC

cdr3_length: 15
j_call: TRBJ1-5
v_call: TRBV19
d_call: .
cdr3_aa: CASSRGRYSNQPQHF
cdr3_nt: TGTGCCAGTAGTAGGGGACGGTATAGCAATCAGCCCCAGCATTTT

cdr3_length: 17
j_call: TRBJ2-3
v_call: TRBV11-2
d_call: TRBD2
cdr3_aa: CASSTTGTSFGTDTQYF
cdr3_nt: TGTGCCAGCAGCACTACCGGGACTAGCTTTGGCACAGATACGCAGTATTTT

cdr3_length: 14
j_call: TRBJ1-4
v_call: TRBV6-5
d_call: TRBD1
cdr3_aa: CASSPGTVNEKLFF
cdr3_nt: TGTGCCAGCAGTCCCGGGACAGTAAATGAAAAACTGTTTTTT

cdr3_length: 11
j_call: TRBJ2-2
v_call: TRBV2
d_call: .
cdr3_aa: CASRVGEALFF
cdr3_nt: TGTGCCAGCAGGGTAGGGGAGGCGCTGTTTTTT

cdr3_length: 15
j_call: TRBJ1-1
v_call: TRBV7-2
d_call: .
cdr3_aa: CASSLGAISNTEAFF
cdr3_nt: TGTGCCAGCAGCTTAGGGGCAATATCGAACACTGAAGCTTTCTTT

cdr3_length: 15
j_call: TRBJ1-4
v_call: TRBV5-6
d_call: TRBD1
cdr3_aa: CASSWGQATNEKLFF
cdr3_nt: TGTGCCAGCAGCTGGGGACAGGCAACTAATGAAAAACTGTTTTTT

cdr3_length: 15
j_call: TRBJ2-3
v_call: TRBV2
d_call: TRBD1
cdr3_aa: CASSGQGARTGTQYF
cdr3_nt: TGTGCCAGCAGTGGACAGGGGGCGAGGACGGGTACGCAGTATTTT

cdr3_length: 16
j_call: TRBJ2-7
v_call: TRBV19
d_call: .
cdr3_aa: CASSKYRGDSSYEQYF
cdr3_nt: TGTGCCAGTTCTAAGTACCGGGGCGACAGCTCCTACGAGCAGTACTTC

cdr3_length: 15
j_call: TRBJ1-2
v_call: TRBV7-9
d_call: TRBD1
cdr3_aa: CASSFGTGGRDGYTF
cdr3_nt: TGTGCCAGCAGCTTTGGGACAGGGGGCAGGGATGGCTACACCTTC